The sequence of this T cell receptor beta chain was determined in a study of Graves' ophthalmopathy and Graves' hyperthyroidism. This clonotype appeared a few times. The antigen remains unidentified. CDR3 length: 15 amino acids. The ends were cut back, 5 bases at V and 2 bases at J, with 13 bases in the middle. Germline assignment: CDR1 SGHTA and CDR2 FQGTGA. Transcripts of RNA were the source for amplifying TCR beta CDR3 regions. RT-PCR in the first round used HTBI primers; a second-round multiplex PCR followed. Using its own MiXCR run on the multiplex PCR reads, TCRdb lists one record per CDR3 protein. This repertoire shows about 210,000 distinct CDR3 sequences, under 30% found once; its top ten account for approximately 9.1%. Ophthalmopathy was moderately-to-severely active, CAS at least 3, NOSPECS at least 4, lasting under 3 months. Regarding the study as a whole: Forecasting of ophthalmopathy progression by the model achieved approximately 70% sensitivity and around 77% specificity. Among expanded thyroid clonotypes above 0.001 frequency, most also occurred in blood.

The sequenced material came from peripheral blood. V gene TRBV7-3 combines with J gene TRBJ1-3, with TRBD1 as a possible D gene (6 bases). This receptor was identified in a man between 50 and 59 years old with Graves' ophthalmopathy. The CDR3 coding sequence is TGTGCCAGCAGCCCCCAAGGGACAACTGGAAACACCATATATTTT. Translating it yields CASSPQGTTGNTIYF.